Listed below are T cell receptor beta chains from one sample, sequenced in a study of blood T cells in healthy people across ages. TCRdb reanalysed the 5' RACE reads using MiXCR and keeps one entry per CDR3 protein. This repertoire shows around 320,000 distinct CDR3 sequences, around 29% found once; its top ten account for around 30%. The sequencing sample was made of blood. Receptor source: a woman in her 70s in good health. The CDR3 runs from the conserved cysteine through the conserved F or W.

V: TRBV28
CDR3: CTSSGLAGTDTQYF

V: TRBV28
CDR3: CASSRPGPSGTQYF

V: TRBV7-9
CDR3: CASSRGAENTEAFF

V: TRBV12-3/TRBV12-4
CDR3: CASRDSLKAAYEQYF

V: TRBV18
CDR3: CASSPGTALWQPQHF

V: TRBV10-3
CDR3: CAISDQLGTGELFF

V: TRBV3-1
CDR3: CASSQAGQGSSAFF

V: TRBV20-1
CDR3: CSVRKPNSYNEQFF

V: TRBV28
CDR3: CASQGGGGYTF

V: TRBV3-1
CDR3: CASRTGSNTGELFF

V: TRBV7-2
CDR3: CASSFSGTANTEAFF

V: TRBV3-1
CDR3: CASSLTGTSWMGLSYEQYF

V: TRBV7-2
CDR3: CASSFRRGGKLFF

V: TRBV14
CDR3: CASSRGTINIQYF

V: TRBV3-1
CDR3: CASSQDIGNTIYF

V: TRBV12-3/TRBV12-4
CDR3: CATRTGENTEAFF

V: TRBV6-2/TRBV6-3
CDR3: CASSYRRDGETQYF

V: TRBV29-1
CDR3: CSVEERRANTEAFF

V: TRBV3-1
CDR3: CASSHRRTASGANVLTF

V: TRBV27
CDR3: CASSLLGAPLPNEQFF

V: TRBV6-6
CDR3: CASSDRGATNEKLFF

V: TRBV24-1
CDR3: CATMGQGGTDTQYF

V: TRBV5-1
CDR3: CASSLGAGGRDEQFF

V: TRBV7-3
CDR3: CASSLSVRETQYF

V: TRBV18
CDR3: CASSLDAAEQYF

V: TRBV18
CDR3: CASSPLSGDEKLFF

V: TRBV5-1
CDR3: CASSLGSTSGTYEQYF

V: TRBV20-1
CDR3: CSARGQMNTEAFF

V: TRBV29-1
CDR3: CSARGGRFFETQYF

V: TRBV28
CDR3: CANSLHRVNGPQHF

V: TRBV7-8
CDR3: CASRLDWGKEPQHF

V: TRBV5-1
CDR3: CASSELTGGTEAFF

V: TRBV6-1
CDR3: CASSVDRYYGYTF

V: TRBV7-2
CDR3: CASSGGSGLAGEQYF

V: TRBV28
CDR3: CASTSRHTGELFF

V: TRBV11-1
CDR3: CASSFVRVGGKYNEQFF

V: TRBV9
CDR3: CASSAPLTGKNTEAFF

V: TRBV12-3/TRBV12-4
CDR3: CASSARQGAGYTF

V: TRBV5-1
CDR3: CASSLTASDYSNQPQHF

V: TRBV28
CDR3: CASSLRADRVRGF

V: TRBV6-2/TRBV6-3
CDR3: CASRRGVDEQFF

V: TRBV29-1
CDR3: CSVGGQGKTQYF

V: TRBV20-1
CDR3: CSARVLAGVGETQYF

V: TRBV20-1
CDR3: CSARELTSGRDTGELFF

V: TRBV4-1
CDR3: CASVLGDRGSYEQYF

V: TRBV7-9
CDR3: CATQDIGMYEQYF